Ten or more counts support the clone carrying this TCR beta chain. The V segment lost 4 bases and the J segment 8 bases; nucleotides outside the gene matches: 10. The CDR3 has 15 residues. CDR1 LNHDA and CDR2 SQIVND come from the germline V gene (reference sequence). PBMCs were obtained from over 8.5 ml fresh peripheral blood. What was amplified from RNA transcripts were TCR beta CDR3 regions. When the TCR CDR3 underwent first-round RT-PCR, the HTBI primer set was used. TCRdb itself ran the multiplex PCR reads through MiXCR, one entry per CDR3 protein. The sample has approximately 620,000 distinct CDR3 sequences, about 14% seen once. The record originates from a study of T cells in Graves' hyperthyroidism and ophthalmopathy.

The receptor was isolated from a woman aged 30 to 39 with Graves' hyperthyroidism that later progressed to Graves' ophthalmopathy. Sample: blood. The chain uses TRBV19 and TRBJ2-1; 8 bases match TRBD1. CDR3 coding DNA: TGTGCCAGTAGTACCCTGGACAGGGCCCTCGATGAGCAGTTCTTC. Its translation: CASSTLDRALDEQFF.